This TCR beta chain was obtained from a study of blood T cell repertoires in COVID-19. CDR3 length: 14 amino acids. Germline loops: CDR1 LGHNA, CDR2 YSLEER. Trimming removed 0 bases from V and 6 bases from J, with 10 bases in between. Recruitment covered about two dozen US areas and drew participants whose ages spanned roughly 18 to 90 years. Two negative PCRs, clearance, or symptom resolution had been documented for recovered Cohort 3 donors. Per the original methods: Estimated nucleated cell counts came from reference gene primer amplification. The protocol was immunoSEQ multiplex PCR, while the TCRdb copy is restricted to in-frame clones and leaves out a portion. That table is the source of V, J and clone size, and D and trimming were worked out from the DNA. The sample records 400,000 to 500,000 clones, around 89% being singletons.

The receptor's source is a woman in her thirties or forties who had recovered from COVID-19. Sequencing was carried out using PBMCs or T cells enriched from blood (not recorded which). V usage is TRBV4-3 and J usage is TRBJ2-3; D might be TRBD2 (6 bases). DNA for the CDR3: TGCGCCAGCAGCCAAGATGTTGGAGGGGATACGCAGTATTTT. Translating it yields CASSQDVGGDTQYF.